The TCR beta chain described here comes from a study of T cells in Graves' hyperthyroidism and ophthalmopathy. Whole-study results and caveats: Blood held most thyroid clonotypes expanded above 0.001 frequency. Ophthalmopathy was predicted by the model a median of roughly 6.7 months ahead of onset.

V dropped 3 bases and J dropped 1 base, with 9 bases sitting between them. CDR1 is SEHNR, CDR2 FQNEAQ, per germline (reference sequence). The CDR3 totals 14 residues. RNA transcripts served as the template for amplifying TCR beta CDR3 regions. HTBI primers drove first-round RT-PCR of the TCR CDR3. In TCRdb, the multiplex PCR reads were re-called with MiXCR into one record per CDR3 protein. The sample lists 530,000 or so distinct CDR3 sequences, about a sixth occurring once. This clonotype was detected ten times or more. As yet, its antigen is unknown. Ophthalmopathy patients had moderate-to-severe active disease, CAS ≥3, NOSPECS ≥4, and disease duration under 3 months.

The material sequenced was blood. The source is a woman in her late teens or twenties with Graves' ophthalmopathy. V usage is TRBV7-9 and J usage is TRBJ1-1, with D unclear. Here the CDR3 reads CASSFGIGNTEAFF. CDR3 in DNA: TGTGCCAGCAGCTTCGGGATAGGGAACACTGAAGCTTTCTTT.